These 18 T cell receptor beta chains were sequenced from one sample in a study of blood T cells in healthy people across ages. The use of a sample-barcoded 5' primer and a J-beta primer mix characterized a second PCR of roughly 7 to 11 cycles. TCRdb processed the 5' RACE reads anew with MiXCR; each CDR3 protein has one entry. The sample has over 950,000 distinct CDR3 sequences, just over 50% seen once. Sequencing was carried out using blood. These receptors all come from a woman aged 55 to 70 in good health.

V is TRBV14 and J is TRBJ1-2; D is perhaps TRBD1 (6 bases). The CDR3 is made up of 13 amino acids. Trimming left V 2 bases short and J 8 bases short, with 12 bases between. Germline lookup yields CDR1 SGHDN and CDR2 FVKESK. The CDR3 here is CASSQYTGFGYTF. The CDR3 coding sequence is TGTGCCAGCAGCCAATATACAGGGTTCGGCTACACCTTC. The complete variable domain, with remaining parts taken from reference TRBV14 and TRBJ1-2, reads EAGVTQFPSHSVIEKGQTVTLRCDPISGHDNLYWYRRVMGKEIKFLLHFVKESKQDESGMPNNRFLAERTGGTYSTLKVQPAELEDSGVYFCASSQYTGFGYTFGSGTRLTVV.

The V gene is TRBV6-5, the J gene TRBJ2-1, with D maybe TRBD2 (5 bases). The CDR3 consists of 13 residues. Between the trimmed V and J ends, which lost 6 bases and 7 bases, there was a span of 13 bases. CDR1 and CDR2 (germline): MNHEY, SVGAGI. The CDR3 spells CASRPGGGNEQFF. The CDR3 DNA sequence: TGTGCCAGCAGGCCTGGAGGTGGAAATGAGCAGTTCTTC.

The CDR3 sequence: CSGRGGGLFEQYF. The CDR3 coding sequence is TGCAGTGGGCGAGGGGGAGGGCTCTTTGAGCAGTACTTC. The chain employs TRBV20-1 and TRBJ2-1; a possible D gene is TRBD2 (7 bases). The J call may not be correct, given that the DNA end is closer to TRBJ2-7. Germline V gene sequence: CDR1 DFQATT, CDR2 SNEGSKA (reference sequence). This CDR3 has 13 residues.

This clonotype was detected ten times or more. This rearrangement joins TRBV29-1 to TRBJ2-3; 8 positions agree with TRBD1. The CDR3 is made up of 11 amino acids. Germline V gives CDR1 SQVTM, CDR2 ANQGSEA. The J segment lost 8 bases and the V segment lost 7 bases, leaving 5 bases of the junction unmatched. CDR3 in DNA: TGCAGCGCAGGGGGCCAGGGTACGCAGTATTTT. Translation: CSAGGQGTQYF.

This chain joins TRBV18 and TRBJ2-3, with D uncertain. Germline CDR1 and CDR2: KGHSH and LQKENI. V was shortened by 2 bases and J by 5 bases, with 8 bases between the two germline ends. The CDR3 is 13 residues long. The CDR3: CASSPGVLDTQYF. The CDR3 region has the DNA TGTGCCAGCTCACCAGGCGTTTTAGATACGCAGTATTTT.

This clonotype appeared many times. The gene calls are TRBV10-3 and TRBJ2-1, with a tentative D call TRBD1 (7 bases). CDR1 is ENHRY, CDR2 SYGVKD, per germline. The CDR3 spans 11 residues. Trimming took off 10 bases at V and 6 bases at J, with 10 bases between the two ends. The CDR3 reads CATEGANEQFF. CDR3 nucleotide sequence: TGTGCCACGGAGGGGGCCAATGAGCAGTTCTTC.

The V call is TRBV20-1, the J call TRBJ1-1; D is ambiguous. The germline CDR1 and CDR2 sequences are DFQATT and SNEGSKA (reference sequence). V lost 6 bases to trimming and J lost 5 bases, with 16 bases between them. This CDR3 has 13 amino acids. This CDR3 reads CSAPNGVSTEAFF. Here the CDR3 DNA reads TGCAGTGCCCCGAACGGGGTTTCGACTGAAGCTTTCTTT.

CDR3 region: CASSLALDLGEQYF. In DNA form, the CDR3 reads TGCGCCAGCAGCTTGGCCCTGGATCTGGGTGAGCAGTACTTC. The chain recombines TRBV5-1 with TRBJ2-7; D is unclear. Trimming shortened V by 0 bases and J by 7 bases, and 14 bases separated the two germline ends. CDR3 size: 14 residues. Germline V gives CDR1 SGHRS, CDR2 YFSETQ.

There are a few counts of this clonotype. Here the CDR3 DNA reads TGCAGTGCTGCCAGGCCCCCCTACGAGCAGTACTTC. Residues: CSAARPPYEQYF. J is TRBJ2-7 and V is TRBV20-1, with unresolved D. The CDR3 consists of 12 residues. The ends were cut back, 5 bases at V and 2 bases at J, with 10 bases in the middle. Looked up from germline, CDR1 is DFQATT and CDR2 is SNEGSKA (reference sequence).

The chain has TRBV28 and TRBJ2-7; unclear D gene. Trimming removed 4 bases at V and 3 bases at J, with 16 bases between. Germline V gene lookup returns CDR1 MDHEN and CDR2 SYDVKM. This CDR3 region has 15 residues. The CDR3 reads CASSSPHSAVYEQYF. In nucleotides, the CDR3 is TGTGCCAGCAGTTCCCCCCACAGCGCAGTCTACGAGCAGTACTTC. Combining the CDR3 with reference TRBV28 and TRBJ2-7 gives the whole variable domain DVKVTQSSRYLVKRTGEKVFLECVQDMDHENMFWYRQDPGLGLRLIYFSYDVKMKEKGDIPEGYSVSREKKERFSLILESASTNQTSMYLCASSSPHSAVYEQYFGPGTRLTVT.

V is TRBV12-3 or TRBV12-4 and J is TRBJ2-1; 9 bases line up with TRBD2. V trimming: 6 bases; J trimming: 5 bases; junction bases outside the gene matches: 5. The CDR3 length is 14 residues. DNA of the CDR3: TGTGCCAGCAGACCTAGCGGGAACCACAATGAGCAGTTCTTC. Amino acids: CASRPSGNHNEQFF.

The chain has TRBV4-1 and TRBJ2-7; D is unclear. The CDR3 covers 16 residues. Germline lookup yields CDR1 MGHRA and CDR2 YSYEKL. V shed 0 bases and J shed 7 bases, with 19 bases lying between them. CDR3 sequence (DNA): TGCGCCAGCAGCCAAGAAATCCCCCCTTTGTCTGCAGAGCAGTACTTC. Its protein is CASSQEIPPLSAEQYF.

The sample holds a few counts of this clonotype. J is TRBJ1-5 and V is TRBV2; no firm D call. CDR1 and CDR2 from the germline V gene are SNHLY and FYNNEI. V was trimmed by 3 bases and J by 0 bases, leaving 6 bases between them. The CDR3 spans 14 residues. CDR3: CASSDYDSNQPQHF. The CDR3 DNA reads TGTGCCAGCAGTGATTACGATAGCAATCAGCCCCAGCATTTT.

The genes are TRBV20-1 and TRBJ2-5; 10 bases agree with TRBD2. The CDR3 has 15 residues. Germline V gives CDR1 DFQATT, CDR2 SNEGSKA (reference sequence). J gave up 1 base and V 5 bases, and 7 bases lay outside the gene matches. DNA of the CDR3: TGCAGTGCTCTCCGACTAGCGGGCACCCAAGAGACCCAGTACTTC. Protein product: CSALRLAGTQETQYF.

The V call is TRBV20-1, the J call TRBJ2-7; 8 nucleotides agree with TRBD2. The CDR3 has 18 residues. Germline V gene lookup returns CDR1 DFQATT and CDR2 SNEGSKA (reference sequence). J was trimmed by 0 bases and V by 0 bases; bases with no gene match: 13. The CDR3 loop is CSARDYSLGLAASYEQYF. The CDR3, as DNA: TGCAGTGCTAGAGACTACAGCCTTGGACTAGCCGCCTCCTACGAGCAGTACTTC.

CDR3 DNA: TGCAGTGCACCGGACACCTCCTACGAGCAGTACTTC. Encoded protein: CSAPDTSYEQYF. V gene TRBV20-1 combines with J gene TRBJ2-4; the D gene is possibly TRBD1 (5 bases). The J call may be mistaken, given a closer DNA end match to TRBJ2-7. The CDR3 has 12 residues. Germline loops: CDR1 DFQATT, CDR2 SNEGSKA (reference sequence).

The rearrangement uses TRBV5-5 and TRBJ2-3; maybe TRBD1 (5 bases). Trimming pared 1 base from V and 10 bases from J, leaving 16 bases between. CDR3 size: 14 residues. CDR1 and CDR2 from the germline V gene are SGHKS and YYEKEE (reference sequence). The CDR3 DNA sequence: TGTGCCAGCAGCTTGCCCGCAGGGCCCGATGCGCAGTATTTT. It codes for CASSLPAGPDAQYF.

This clonotype has at least ten counts. The V call is TRBV11-3, the J call TRBJ2-1, with 8 bases matching TRBD2. The CDR3 covers 15 residues. With 1 base clipped from V and 8 bases from J, the junction kept 7 bases outside the gene matches. Germline V gives CDR1 SGHNT, CDR2 YENEEA. The CDR3 DNA is TGTGCCAGCAGCTTAGGGGCGGGAGGAACGGATGAGCAGTTCTTC. Translating it yields CASSLGAGGTDEQFF.